The 18 T cell receptor beta chains below all came from one sample that was sequenced in a study of T-cell reconstitution after alpha-beta-depleted transplantation in children. Unique molecular identifiers were incorporated during preparation of the TCRbeta library. From the PCR reads, TCRdb called clonotypes with MiXCR, one entry per CDR3 protein. Of 600,000 to 700,000 distinct CDR3 sequences detected, over 10% appear once; the ten largest clones hold 0.79%. The sequences come from PBMCs, collected before TCRalphabeta/CD19-depleted stem cell transplant. Every receptor here comes from a girl aged 2-15 years with congenital amegakaryocytic thrombocytopenia, due to receive a stem cell transplant.

V and J are TRBV27 and TRBJ2-4, with 9 bases fitting TRBD1. Germline CDR1 is MNHEY and CDR2 is SMNVEV (reference sequence). V trimming: 3 bases; J trimming: 4 bases; junction bases outside the gene matches: 4. This CDR3 has 15 amino acids. The CDR3 region has the DNA TGTGCCAGCAGTTTCCGGGACAGGGAAAAAAACATTCAGTACTTC. It translates to CASSFRDREKNIQYF.

This clonotype was observed many times. The genes are TRBV20-1 and TRBJ2-1; 13 nucleotides line up with TRBD2. CDR3 length equals 15 residues. The V segment lost 5 bases and the J segment 6 bases; nucleotides outside the gene matches: 7. Germline CDR1 is DFQATT and CDR2 is SNEGSKA (reference sequence). The CDR3 protein is CSASDRTSGGNEQFF. The CDR3 bases are TGCAGTGCTTCCGACCGGACTAGCGGGGGCAATGAGCAGTTCTTC.

This chain uses TRBV12-3 or TRBV12-4 with TRBJ2-1, with 9 bases lining up with TRBD2. V was clipped by 6 bases and J by 7 bases; unmatched bases: 7. CDR3 length equals 14 residues. The CDR3 sequence is CASRASGTGNEQFF. The CDR3 coding sequence is TGTGCCAGCAGAGCTAGCGGGACTGGTAATGAGCAGTTCTTC.

Regarding this clonotype: A single base separates this from a much larger clone, so it may be a read error. The rearrangement links TRBV7-9 to TRBJ2-5; D is unclear. The CDR3 has 13 residues. V was trimmed by 8 bases and J by 11 bases, leaving 21 bases between them. Per the germline V gene, CDR1 is SEHNR and CDR2 is FQNEAQ (reference sequence). The CDR3 protein is CASVESSYNEQYF. In DNA, the CDR3 is TGTGCCAGCGTGGAAAGCTCCTACAATGAGCAGTACTTC.

This clonotype was counted at least ten times. The rearrangement joins TRBV29-1 to TRBJ2-2; D uncertain. V lost 6 bases and J 2 bases, leaving 13 bases between the germline ends. This CDR3 contains 14 residues. The germline gives CDR1 SQVTM, CDR2 ANQGSEA. The CDR3 nucleotides are TGCAGCGTCGGCCGGCAGTCCAACACCGGGGAGCTGTTTTTT. Translating gives CSVGRQSNTGELFF.

This clonotype was seen ten or more times. J is TRBJ2-7 and V is TRBV29-1, with unresolved D. The CDR3 totals 13 residues. The V end was cut by 4 bases, the J end by 0 bases, with 10 bases between. Per germline, CDR1 SQVTM and CDR2 ANQGSEA. The CDR3 nucleotides read TGCAGCGTTGTTAGGCACAGCTCCTACGAGCAGTACTTC. Translated: CSVVRHSSYEQYF.

This clonotype was found a few times. The chain joins TRBV5-4 to TRBJ2-1, with 8 bases lining up with TRBD2. The J segment lost 5 bases and the V segment lost 2 bases, leaving 6 bases of the junction unmatched. The CDR3 is 15 amino acids. Per germline, CDR1 SGHNT and CDR2 YYREEE (reference sequence). CDR3 region: CASSFGSGTHNEQFF. For the CDR3, the DNA is TGTGCCAGCAGCTTTGGTAGCGGGACCCACAATGAGCAGTTCTTC.

At least ten counts were recorded for this clonotype. This sequence joins TRBV12-3 or TRBV12-4 and TRBJ2-3; D is perhaps TRBD2 (6 bases). The CDR3 is 12 residues long. V lost 7 bases to trimming and J lost 6 bases, with 11 bases between them. The CDR3 nucleotides read TGTGCCAGCACCTCGGGGAGGGATACGCAGTATTTT. Translation gives CASTSGRDTQYF.

Ten or more counts support this clonotype. The chain's CDR3 is CASSSGLYGYTF. The DNA for the CDR3 is TGCGCCAGCAGCTCGGGACTATATGGCTACACCTTC. This chain connects TRBV5-1 to TRBJ1-2; D might be TRBD1 (5 bases). The V end was cut by 3 bases, the J end by 5 bases, with 8 bases between. The CDR3 is 12 amino acids. Looked up from germline, CDR1 is SGHRS and CDR2 is YFSETQ.

This clonotype came up a few times. The rearrangement joins TRBV6-6 to TRBJ1-2; D gene uncertain. Germline V CDR1 and CDR2: MNHNY, SVGAGI (reference sequence). The CDR3 spans 12 residues. V shed 7 bases and J shed 0 bases, with 6 bases lying between them. This chain's CDR3 is CASTATNYGYTF. Written as DNA, the CDR3 is TGTGCCAGCACTGCTACTAACTATGGCTACACCTTC.

This clonotype came up many times. The chain is built from TRBV12-3 or TRBV12-4 and TRBJ2-7; the match to TRBD2 covers 11 bases. The CDR3 consists of 16 residues. The junction had 10 bases not matched to a gene; V was cut back by 6 bases and J by 3 bases. The CDR3 spells CASSPTGTSGFYEQYF. The CDR3 DNA is TGTGCCAGCAGCCCAACCGGGACTAGCGGTTTCTACGAGCAGTACTTC.

There are a few counts of this clonotype. The rearrangement joins TRBV18 to TRBJ2-7; no reliable D call. V was trimmed by 3 bases and J by 1 base, leaving 10 bases between them. This CDR3 has 14 residues. Germline lookup yields CDR1 KGHSH and CDR2 LQKENI. In nucleotides, the CDR3 is TGTGCCAGCTCACCGTACTTGCTTTCCTACGAGCAGTACTTC. As protein: CASSPYLLSYEQYF. Looking up the rest from reference TRBV18 and TRBJ2-7 gives the full variable domain: NAGVMQNPRHLVRRRGQEARLRCSPMKGHSHVYWYRQLPEEGLKFMVYLQKENIIDESGMPKERFSAEFPKEGPSILRIQQVVRGDSAAYFCASSPYLLSYEQYFGPGTRLTVT.

The chain combines TRBV10-3 with TRBJ2-7; 9 nucleotides agree with TRBD2. The CDR3 sequence is 16 residues long. Per the germline V gene, CDR1 is ENHRY and CDR2 is SYGVKD. With V trimmed by 2 bases and J by 3 bases, 8 bases remained unmatched. The CDR3 loop is CAISEGSGRGFYEQYF. The CDR3 nucleotides are TGTGCCATCAGTGAGGGTAGCGGGAGAGGCTTCTACGAGCAGTACTTC.

This clonotype was counted a few times. The chain couples TRBV7-9 to TRBJ2-5; D is ambiguous. Trimming stripped 9 bases from V and 7 bases from J, with 15 bases between. Germline V gene lookup returns CDR1 SEHNR and CDR2 FQNEAQ (reference sequence). There are 12 residues in the CDR3. The CDR3: CASSDGSGTQYF. The CDR3 region has the DNA TGTGCCAGTTCCGACGGCTCAGGGACCCAGTACTTC.

This clonotype has ten or more counts. The rearrangement links TRBV9 to TRBJ2-1; D ambiguous. Trimming left V 4 bases short and J 0 bases short, with 11 bases between. The V gene's germline CDR1 is SGDLS and CDR2 YYNGEE. This CDR3 has 15 amino acids. The DNA of the CDR3 is TGTGCCAGCAGCACCTCGAGTGACTCCTACAATGAGCAGTTCTTC. Translating gives CASSTSSDSYNEQFF.

The V and J genes are TRBV5-1 and TRBJ2-1, with D possibly being TRBD2 (6 bases). Germline CDR1 is SGHRS and CDR2 is YFSETQ. CDR3 length: 18 amino acids. The V end was cut by 7 bases, the J end by 6 bases, with 29 bases between. CDR3 in amino acids: CASGALANLLSTLNEQFF. DNA for the CDR3: TGCGCCAGCGGGGCTCTAGCGAACCTCTTAAGCACCCTCAATGAGCAGTTCTTC.

In its sample, this clonotype was seen a few times. The rearrangement links TRBV5-1 to TRBJ2-3; 8 bases agree with TRBD1. The CDR3 spans 16 residues. J lost 0 bases, V lost 4 bases, and 7 bases had no gene match. Germline-derived CDR1 and CDR2 are SGHRS and YFSETQ. In DNA, the CDR3 is TGCGCCAGCAGCCACGGACAGGGACATAGCACAGATACGCAGTATTTT. It codes for CASSHGQGHSTDTQYF.

On this clonotype itself: This may be a read error, as it is one base from a much larger clone. This rearrangement joins TRBV20-1 to TRBJ2-7; TRBD2 matches 10 bases. Germline V gives CDR1 DFQATT, CDR2 SNEGSKA (reference sequence). This CDR3 comprises 18 residues. The CDR3, as DNA: TGCTGTGCTAGAGGGGCTAGCGGGAGTTCCCTTGTTACCTACGAGCAGTACTTC. Its translation is CCARGASGSSLVTYEQYF.